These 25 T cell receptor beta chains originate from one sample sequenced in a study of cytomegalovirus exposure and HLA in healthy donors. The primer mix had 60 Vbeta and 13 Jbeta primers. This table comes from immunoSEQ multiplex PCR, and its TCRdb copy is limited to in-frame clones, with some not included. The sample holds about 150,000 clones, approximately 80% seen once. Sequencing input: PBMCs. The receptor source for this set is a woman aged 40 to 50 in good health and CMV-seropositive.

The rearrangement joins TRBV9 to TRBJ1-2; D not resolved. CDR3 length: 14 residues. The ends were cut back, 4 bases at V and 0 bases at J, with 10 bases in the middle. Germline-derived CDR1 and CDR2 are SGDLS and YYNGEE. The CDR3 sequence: CASSPLPPNYGYTF. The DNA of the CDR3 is TGTGCCAGCAGCCCCCTCCCCCCTAACTATGGCTACACCTTC.

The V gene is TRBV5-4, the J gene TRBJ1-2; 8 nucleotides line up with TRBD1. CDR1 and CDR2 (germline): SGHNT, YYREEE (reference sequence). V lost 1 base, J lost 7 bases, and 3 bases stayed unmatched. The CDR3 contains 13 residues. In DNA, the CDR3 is TGTGCCAGCAGCTTGCAGGGGGCGGCTGGCTACACCTTC. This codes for CASSLQGAAGYTF. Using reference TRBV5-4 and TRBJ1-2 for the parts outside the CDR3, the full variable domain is ETGVTQSPTHLIKTRGQQVTLRCSSQSGHNTVSWYQQALGQGPQFIFQYYREEENGRGNFPPRFSGLQFPNYSSELNVNALELDDSALYLCASSLQGAAGYTFGSGTRLTVV.

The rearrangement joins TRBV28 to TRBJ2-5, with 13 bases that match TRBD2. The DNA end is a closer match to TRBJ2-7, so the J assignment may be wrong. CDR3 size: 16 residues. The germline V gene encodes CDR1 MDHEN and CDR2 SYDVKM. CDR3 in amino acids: CASSLARTSGRYEQYF. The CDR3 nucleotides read TGTGCCAGCAGTCTAGCCCGGACTAGCGGGAGATACGAGCAGTACTTC.

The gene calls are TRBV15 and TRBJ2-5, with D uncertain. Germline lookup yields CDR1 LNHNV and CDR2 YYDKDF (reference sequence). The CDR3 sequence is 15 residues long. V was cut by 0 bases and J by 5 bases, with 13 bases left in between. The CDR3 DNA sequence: TGTGCCACCAGCAGAGATCGAAACAGAATGGAGACCCAGTACTTC. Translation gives CATSRDRNRMETQYF.

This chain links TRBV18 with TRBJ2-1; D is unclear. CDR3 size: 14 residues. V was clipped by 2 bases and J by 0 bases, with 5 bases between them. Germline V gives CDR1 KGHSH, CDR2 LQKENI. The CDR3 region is CASSPTSSYNEQFF. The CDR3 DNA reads TGTGCCAGCTCACCAACAAGCTCCTACAATGAGCAGTTCTTC.

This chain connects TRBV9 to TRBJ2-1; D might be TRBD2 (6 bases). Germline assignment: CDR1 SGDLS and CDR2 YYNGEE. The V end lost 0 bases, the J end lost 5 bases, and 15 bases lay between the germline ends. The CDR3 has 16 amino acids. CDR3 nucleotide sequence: TGTGCCAGCAGCGTAGGATCCGGGACTTCGAACAATGAGCAGTTCTTC. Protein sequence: CASSVGSGTSNNEQFF.

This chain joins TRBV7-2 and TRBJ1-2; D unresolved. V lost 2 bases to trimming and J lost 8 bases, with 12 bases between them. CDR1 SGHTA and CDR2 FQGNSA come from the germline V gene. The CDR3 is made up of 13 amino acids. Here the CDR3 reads CASSLIADGGYTF. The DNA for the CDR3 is TGTGCCAGCAGCTTAATTGCCGACGGGGGCTACACCTTC.

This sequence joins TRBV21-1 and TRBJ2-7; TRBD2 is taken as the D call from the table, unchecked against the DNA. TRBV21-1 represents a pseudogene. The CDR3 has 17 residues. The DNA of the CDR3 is TGTGCCAGCAGCAAAGAGGGGCGGGGATCGACATCCTACGAGCAGTACTTC. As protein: CASSKEGRGSTSYEQYF.

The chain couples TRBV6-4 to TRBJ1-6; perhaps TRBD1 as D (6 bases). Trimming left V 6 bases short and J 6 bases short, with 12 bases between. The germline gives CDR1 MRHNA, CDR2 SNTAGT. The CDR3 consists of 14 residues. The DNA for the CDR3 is TGTGCCAGCAGCGACAGGCGGGGTAATTCACCCCTCCACTTT. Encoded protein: CASSDRRGNSPLHF.

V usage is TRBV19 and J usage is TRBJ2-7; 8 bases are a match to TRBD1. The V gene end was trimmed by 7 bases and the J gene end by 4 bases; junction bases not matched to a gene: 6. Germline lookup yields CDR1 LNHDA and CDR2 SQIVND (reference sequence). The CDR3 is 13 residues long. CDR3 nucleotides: TGTGCCAGTACCTTTCGACAGGGGTACGAGCAGTACTTC. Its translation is CASTFRQGYEQYF.

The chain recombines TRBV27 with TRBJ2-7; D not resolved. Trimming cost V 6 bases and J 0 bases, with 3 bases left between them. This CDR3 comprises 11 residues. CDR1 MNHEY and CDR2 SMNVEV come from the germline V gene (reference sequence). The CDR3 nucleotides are TGTGCCAGCAGGAGCTCCTACGAGCAGTACTTC. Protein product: CASRSSYEQYF.

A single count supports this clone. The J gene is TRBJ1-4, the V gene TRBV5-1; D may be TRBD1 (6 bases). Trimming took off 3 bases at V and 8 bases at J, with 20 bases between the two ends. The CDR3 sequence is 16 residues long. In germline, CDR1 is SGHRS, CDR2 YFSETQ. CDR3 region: CASSSTRGSAEEKLFF. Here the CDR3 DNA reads TGCGCCAGCAGCTCCACCAGGGGATCCGCGGAGGAAAAACTGTTTTTT.

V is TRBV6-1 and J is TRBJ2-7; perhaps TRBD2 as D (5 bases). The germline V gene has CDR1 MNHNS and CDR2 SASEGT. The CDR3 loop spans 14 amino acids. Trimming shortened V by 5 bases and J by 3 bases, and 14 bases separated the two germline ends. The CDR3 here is CASSPGRTGYEQYF. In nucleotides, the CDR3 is TGTGCCAGCAGTCCCGGCCGGACTGGCTACGAGCAGTACTTC.

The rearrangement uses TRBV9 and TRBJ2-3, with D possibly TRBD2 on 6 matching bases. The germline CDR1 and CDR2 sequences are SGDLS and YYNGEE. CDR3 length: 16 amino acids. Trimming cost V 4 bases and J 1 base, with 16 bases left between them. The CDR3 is CASSPPGGARTDTQYF. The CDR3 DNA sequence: TGTGCCAGCAGCCCCCCCGGGGGAGCCCGCACAGATACGCAGTATTTT.

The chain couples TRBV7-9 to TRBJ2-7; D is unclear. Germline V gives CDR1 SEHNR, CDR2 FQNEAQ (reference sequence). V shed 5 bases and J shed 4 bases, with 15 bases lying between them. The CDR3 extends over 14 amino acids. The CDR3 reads CASSPRNLPYEQYF. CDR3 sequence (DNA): TGTGCCAGCAGCCCCCGAAACCTACCTTACGAGCAGTACTTC.

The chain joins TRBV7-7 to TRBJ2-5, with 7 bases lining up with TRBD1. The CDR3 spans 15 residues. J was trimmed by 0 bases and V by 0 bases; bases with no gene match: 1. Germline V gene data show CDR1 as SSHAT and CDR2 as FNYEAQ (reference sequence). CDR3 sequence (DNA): TGTGCCAGCAGCTTAGCCGGGACAGACCAAGAGACCCAGTACTTC. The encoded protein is CASSLAGTDQETQYF.

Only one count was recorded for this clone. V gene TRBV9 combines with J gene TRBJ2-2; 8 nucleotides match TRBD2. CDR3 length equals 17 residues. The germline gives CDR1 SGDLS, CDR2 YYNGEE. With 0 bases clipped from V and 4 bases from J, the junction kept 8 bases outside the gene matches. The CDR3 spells CASSVEEGAGATGELFF. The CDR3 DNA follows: TGTGCCAGCAGCGTAGAGGAAGGAGCGGGAGCCACCGGGGAGCTGTTTTTT. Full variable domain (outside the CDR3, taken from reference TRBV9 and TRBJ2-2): DSGVTQTPKHLITATGQRVTLRCSPRSGDLSVYWYQQSLDQGLQFLIQYYNGEERAKGNILERFSAQQFPDLHSELNLSSLELGDSALYFCASSVEEGAGATGELFFGEGSRLTVL.

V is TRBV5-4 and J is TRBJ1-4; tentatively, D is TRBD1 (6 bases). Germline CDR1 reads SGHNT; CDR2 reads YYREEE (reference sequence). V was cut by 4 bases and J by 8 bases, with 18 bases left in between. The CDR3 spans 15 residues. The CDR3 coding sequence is TGTGCCAGCAGCCCGTCTGGGGGGGCGGGAGAAAAACTGTTTTTT. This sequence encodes CASSPSGGAGEKLFF.

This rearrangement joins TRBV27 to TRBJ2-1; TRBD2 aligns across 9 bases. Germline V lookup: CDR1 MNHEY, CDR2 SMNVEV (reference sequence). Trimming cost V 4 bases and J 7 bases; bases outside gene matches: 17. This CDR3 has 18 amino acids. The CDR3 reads CASSSPAGGKSGRNEQFF. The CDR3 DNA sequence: TGTGCCAGCAGTTCTCCGGCGGGGGGGAAGTCTGGTAGGAATGAGCAGTTCTTC.

The CDR3 DNA is TGTGCCAGCAGCCTGCTTACGACAGGGGAAAGCTGGTGGGGGAACACTGAAGCTTTCTTT. Protein product: CASSLLTTGESWWGNTEAFF. The rearrangement joins TRBV5-4 to TRBJ1-1; 8 positions agree with TRBD1. Germline values: CDR1 SGHNT, CDR2 YYREEE (reference sequence). V lost 4 bases and J lost 1; bases outside the gene matches: 21. The CDR3 is made up of 20 amino acids.

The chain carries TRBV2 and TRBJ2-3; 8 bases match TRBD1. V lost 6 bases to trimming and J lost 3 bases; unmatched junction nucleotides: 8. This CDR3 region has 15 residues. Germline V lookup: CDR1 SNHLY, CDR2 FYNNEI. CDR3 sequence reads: CASRTGQAMTDTQYF. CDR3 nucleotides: TGTGCCAGCAGGACGGGACAGGCTATGACAGATACGCAGTATTTT. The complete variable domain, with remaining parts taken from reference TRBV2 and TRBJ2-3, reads EPEVTQTPSHQVTQMGQEVILRCVPISNHLYFYWYRQILGQKVEFLVSFYNNEISEKSEIFDDQFSVERPDGSNFTLKIRSTKLEDSAMYFCASRTGQAMTDTQYFGPGTRLTVL.

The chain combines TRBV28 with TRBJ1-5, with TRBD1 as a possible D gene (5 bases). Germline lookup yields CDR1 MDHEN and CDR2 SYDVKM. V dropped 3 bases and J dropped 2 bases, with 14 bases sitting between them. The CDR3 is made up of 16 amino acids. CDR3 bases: TGTGCCAGCAGTTTCATGGCGGGGACCGGCAATCAGCCCCAGCATTTT. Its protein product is CASSFMAGTGNQPQHF. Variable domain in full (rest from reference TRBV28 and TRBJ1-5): DVKVTQSSRYLVKRTGEKVFLECVQDMDHENMFWYRQDPGLGLRLIYFSYDVKMKEKGDIPEGYSVSREKKERFSLILESASTNQTSMYLCASSFMAGTGNQPQHFGDGTRLSIL.

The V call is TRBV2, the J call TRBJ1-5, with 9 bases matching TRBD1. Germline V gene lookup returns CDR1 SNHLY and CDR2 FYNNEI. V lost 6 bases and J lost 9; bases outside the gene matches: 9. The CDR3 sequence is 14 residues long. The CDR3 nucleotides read TGTGCCAGCAGCCAAGGACAGGGGCGAAGGCCCCAGCATTTT. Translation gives CASSQGQGRRPQHF.

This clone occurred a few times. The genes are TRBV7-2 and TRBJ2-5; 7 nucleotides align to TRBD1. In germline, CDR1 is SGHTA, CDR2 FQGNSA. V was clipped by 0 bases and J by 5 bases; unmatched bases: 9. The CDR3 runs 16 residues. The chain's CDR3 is CASSLASPGGGETQYF. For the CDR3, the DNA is TGTGCCAGCAGCTTAGCTAGTCCAGGGGGTGGCGAGACCCAGTACTTC.

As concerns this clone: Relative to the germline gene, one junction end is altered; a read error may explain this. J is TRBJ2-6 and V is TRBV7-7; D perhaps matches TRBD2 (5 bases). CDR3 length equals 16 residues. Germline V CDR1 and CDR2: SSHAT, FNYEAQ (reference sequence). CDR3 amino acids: CASSLARGSGANVLTF. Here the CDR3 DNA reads TGTGCTAGCAGCTTAGCGCGCGGCTCTGGGGCCAACGTCCTGACTTTC.